The sequence of this TCR beta chain was determined in a study of CD8+ T cells in alopecia areata. CDR1 and CDR2 from the germline V gene are LNHDA and SQIVND (reference sequence). V lost 6 bases, J lost 3 bases, and 14 bases lay in between. The CDR3 covers 15 residues. This clone has a handful of counts. Antigen specificity is unknown. PBMCs provided sorted CD4+ and CD8+ T cells. cDNA reverse transcribed from extracted RNA served as the sequencing template. Clones were sequenced by immunoSEQ multiplex PCR, and TCRdb holds only the in-frame ones, with some missing. This sample yields 110,000 or so clones, of which around 59% are seen a single time; 20% to 25% belongs to the top ten. Regarding the study as a whole: Scalp sequencing also captures normal skin's resident alphabeta T cells. For lesional scalp, especially alopecia totalis/universalis, clonality was higher than in normal scalp.

The sequenced sample was CD8+ T cells sorted from blood. The chain links TRBV19 to TRBJ2-2; D could derive from TRBD1 or TRBD2 (6 bases each). This sequence was found in a human donor in good health. CDR3 region: CASRAGEVDTGELFF. As DNA, the CDR3 is TGTGCCAGTAGAGCAGGGGAGGTGGACACCGGGGAGCTGTTTTTT.